This TCR beta chain appears in the sequencing data of a study of T cells in Graves' hyperthyroidism and ophthalmopathy. This clonotype has at least ten counts. The CDR3 consists of 14 residues. Between the trimmed V and J ends, which lost 0 bases and 5 bases, there was a span of 10 bases. Germline V lookup: CDR1 LGHDT, CDR2 YNNKEL (reference sequence). Amplification yielded TCR beta CDR3 regions, with RNA transcripts as the source. With the HTBI primer set, the TCR CDR3 went through a first round of RT-PCR. One entry per CDR3 protein results from TCRdb running MiXCR on the multiplex PCR reads. The profile shows around 700,000 distinct CDR3 sequences, around 20% of them singletons.

Sequences were obtained from blood. The chain carries TRBV3-1 and TRBJ1-1; D is unclear. The sequence derives from a woman aged 45-60 years with Graves' hyperthyroidism that later progressed to Graves' ophthalmopathy. The CDR3 region has the DNA TGTGCCAGCAGCCAAGATGGCTGGAAGACTGAAGCTTTCTTT. Translating gives CASSQDGWKTEAFF.